This T cell receptor (beta chain) was sequenced in a study of T cells in Graves' hyperthyroidism and ophthalmopathy. Broader study findings: Among clonotypes expanded in thyroid above 0.001, most were also found in blood. The authors' 13 V-J model separated ophthalmopathy from stable hyperthyroidism.

Amplified regions were TCR beta CDR3 sequences from RNA transcripts. First-round RT-PCR targeting the TCR CDR3 was performed with the HTBI primer set. From the multiplex PCR reads, TCRdb called clonotypes with MiXCR, one entry per CDR3 protein. Seen here are roughly 350,000 distinct CDR3 sequences, 13% to 15% observed once, and the top ten hold about 20%. This clonotype occurred many times. Its matching antigen is unknown. The germline CDR1 and CDR2 sequences are MNHEY and SVGEGT. The CDR3 sequence is 15 residues long. V lost 2 bases to trimming and J lost 0 bases, with 8 bases between them. Clinical symptoms, serum thyroxine and TRAb, thyroid ultrasound and orbital computed tomography were used for the diagnoses. Using approximately 10 ml of fresh peripheral blood, PBMCs were prepared.

The source is a woman in her twenties or thirties with Graves' ophthalmopathy. The sequenced sample was blood. The rearrangement uses TRBV6-2 or TRBV6-3 and TRBJ2-1; D gene unclear. CDR3 sequence reads: CASSYLASSYNEQFF. The CDR3 DNA reads as TGTGCCAGCAGTTACCTGGCGAGCTCCTACAATGAGCAGTTCTTC.